Below are 20 T cell receptor beta chains sequenced from a single sample in a study of early T cells in non-severe SARS-CoV-2 infection. One entry per CDR3 protein results from TCRdb running MiXCR on the 5' RACE reads. Among about 61,000 distinct CDR3 sequences, 11% were seen once, and the ten largest hold about 1.7%. What was sequenced was whole blood. These receptors were taken from an adult who was a healthcare worker with PCR-confirmed SARS-CoV-2 infection or an uninfected control (not recorded which).

This clonotype was seen at least ten times. The chain uses TRBV5-1 and TRBJ1-2; TRBD1 agrees at 8 bases. Germline CDR1 SGHRS, CDR2 YFSETQ. Trimming cost V 2 bases and J 1 base; bases outside gene matches: 1. The CDR3 is 14 amino acids. The CDR3 loop is CASSFGQGNYGYTF. The CDR3 DNA reads TGCGCCAGCAGCTTCGGACAGGGTAACTATGGCTACACCTTC.

This rearrangement joins TRBV29-1 to TRBJ2-5; D might be TRBD2 (6 bases). Germline V gives CDR1 SQVTM, CDR2 ANQGSEA. This CDR3 comprises 14 residues. V lost 2 bases, J lost 7 bases, and 17 bases lay in between. The CDR3 protein is CSVELGDGGRTQYF. Written as DNA, the CDR3 is TGCAGCGTTGAATTAGGGGACGGGGGTCGGACCCAGTACTTC. The full variable domain, completed using reference TRBV29-1 and TRBJ2-5, is SAVISQKPSRDICQRGTSLTIQCQVDSQVTMMFWYRQQPGQSLTLIATANQGSEATYESGFVIDKFPISRPNLTFSTLTVSNMSPEDSSIYLCSVELGDGGRTQYFGPGTRLLVL.

CDR3: CASSSNLPVLNWANVLTF. As DNA, the CDR3 is TGTGCCAGCAGCTCAAACCTCCCAGTCTTAAACTGGGCCAACGTCCTGACTTTC. V and J are TRBV7-9 and TRBJ2-6; D is undetermined. Germline V gene sequence: CDR1 SEHNR, CDR2 FQNEAQ (reference sequence). V was pared by 4 bases and J by 5 bases, with 21 bases between. The CDR3 loop spans 18 amino acids.

This clonotype was counted at least ten times. This chain links TRBV12-5 with TRBJ1-1, with D unclear. Germline values: CDR1 LGHNT, CDR2 FRNRAP. This CDR3 has 11 amino acids. V lost 3 bases and J lost 7, with 6 bases in between. The CDR3 DNA reads TGTGCTAGTGGTTTCCGCTTTGAAGCTTTCTTT. Amino acids: CASGFRFEAFF.

This clonotype was detected a few times. The genes are TRBV24-1 and TRBJ2-3; 9 nucleotides agree with TRBD2. CDR3 length equals 15 residues. Germline loops: CDR1 KGHDR, CDR2 SFDVKD. V was pared by 3 bases and J by 6 bases, with 6 bases of the junction left unmatched. As DNA, the CDR3 is TGTGCCACCAGTGATCCTAGCGGGGATACGGATACGCAGTATTTT. This encodes CATSDPSGDTDTQYF.

The table lists this clonotype with many counts. The chain links TRBV3-1 to TRBJ2-5; tentative D call: TRBD2 (6 bases). The V gene's germline CDR1 is LGHDT and CDR2 YNNKEL (reference sequence). The CDR3 has 17 amino acids. Trimming shortened V by 5 bases and J by 0 bases, and 19 bases separated the two germline ends. This CDR3 is CASSSWDSGRYQETQYF. The CDR3 region has the DNA TGTGCCAGCAGCTCCTGGGACTCGGGGAGGTACCAAGAGACCCAGTACTTC.

This chain connects TRBV5-1 to TRBJ2-3; D is uncertain. In germline, CDR1 is SGHRS, CDR2 YFSETQ. V shed 4 bases and J shed 0 bases, with 9 bases lying between them. This CDR3 spans 14 amino acids. The CDR3 sequence is CASSPPTSTDTQYF. CDR3 in DNA: TGCGCCAGCAGCCCGCCCACTAGCACAGATACGCAGTATTTT. The whole variable domain, remainder taken from reference TRBV5-1 and TRBJ2-3, is KAGVTQTPRYLIKTRGQQVTLSCSPISGHRSVSWYQQTPGQGLQFLFEYFSETQRNKGNFPGRFSGRQFSNSRSEMNVSTLELGDSALYLCASSPPTSTDTQYFGPGTRLTVL.

Concerning this clonotype: No conserved phenylalanine or tryptophan is present at the end of the CDR3, so a read error is the likely explanation. This rearrangement joins TRBV3-1 to TRBJ2-5; weak D call: TRBD2 (5 bases). Trimming removed 4 bases from V and 9 bases from J, with 15 bases in between. Per the germline V gene, CDR1 is LGHDT and CDR2 is YNNKEL (reference sequence). The CDR3 is 13 amino acids. CDR3 sequence (DNA): TGTGCCAGCAGCCCCTTAAGCGGCATGCCCCAGTACTTA. It yields the protein CASSPLSGMPQYL.

This clonotype was seen a handful of times. The gene calls are TRBV7-9 and TRBJ2-3, with D possibly being TRBD2 (6 bases). The V and J ends lost 0 bases and 1 base respectively, with 11 bases between them. Germline CDR1 is SEHNR and CDR2 is FQNEAQ (reference sequence). This CDR3 is 16 amino acids long. The CDR3: CASSLAVSGGTDTQYF. In nucleotides, the CDR3 is TGTGCCAGCAGCTTAGCAGTTTCGGGGGGCACAGATACGCAGTATTTT. The full variable domain, rest sourced from reference TRBV7-9 and TRBJ2-3, is DTGVSQNPRHKITKRGQNVTFRCDPISEHNRLYWYRQTLGQGPEFLTYFQNEAQLEKSRLLSDRFSAERPKGSFSTLEIQRTEQGDSAMYLCASSLAVSGGTDTQYFGPGTRLTVL.

At least ten counts were recorded for this clonotype. This chain joins TRBV6-4 and TRBJ2-5; 9 bases are a match to TRBD2. Germline V lookup: CDR1 MRHNA, CDR2 SNTAGT. The CDR3 spans 14 residues. V lost 7 bases and J lost 5; bases outside the gene matches: 8. CDR3 region: CASNPGLAPETQYF. CDR3 DNA sequence: TGTGCCAGCAACCCGGGACTAGCACCGGAGACCCAGTACTTC.

The genes are TRBV7-9 and TRBJ2-3, with D unresolved. Trimming removed 2 bases from V and 0 bases from J, with 9 bases in between. CDR1 is SEHNR, CDR2 FQNEAQ, per germline (reference sequence). The CDR3 has 15 amino acids. DNA for the CDR3: TGTGCCAGCAGCTTAAGGGTAGGGAGCACAGATACGCAGTATTTT. Residues: CASSLRVGSTDTQYF.

The rearrangement joins TRBV20-1 to TRBJ1-6; 7 bases line up with TRBD1. The CDR3 is 15 residues long. From germline, CDR1 is DFQATT and CDR2 SNEGSKA (reference sequence). After removal of 1 base from V and 7 bases from J, the junction contained 7 bases not matched to a gene. CDR3 residues: CSARGQGDRNSPLHF. CDR3 DNA sequence: TGCAGTGCTAGAGGACAGGGTGACCGGAATTCACCCCTCCACTTT.

The rearrangement links TRBV28 to TRBJ2-6; TRBD2 is a possible D gene (6 bases). CDR1 and CDR2 (germline): MDHEN, SYDVKM. The ends were cut back, 5 bases at V and 1 base at J, with 15 bases in the middle. The CDR3 is 17 amino acids. The CDR3 here is CASSPPGTPSGANVLTF. CDR3 nucleotide sequence: TGTGCCAGCAGTCCCCCAGGGACTCCGTCTGGGGCCAACGTCCTGACTTTC.

This clonotype has ten or more counts. The chain employs TRBV7-2 and TRBJ2-5; no firm D call. CDR1 SGHTA and CDR2 FQGNSA come from the germline V gene. The CDR3 has 11 residues. The ends were cut back, 5 bases at V and 4 bases at J, with 5 bases in the middle. The DNA for the CDR3 is TGTGCCAGCAGCCCCGGAGAGACCCAGTACTTC. Protein: CASSPGETQYF. The whole variable domain, filled in from reference TRBV7-2 and TRBJ2-5, reads GAGVSQSPSNKVTEKGKDVELRCDPISGHTALYWYRQSLGQGLEFLIYFQGNSAPDKSGLPSDRFSAERTGGSVSTLTIQRTQQEDSAVYLCASSPGETQYFGPGTRLLVL.

This clonotype was observed a handful of times. The chain recombines TRBV7-2 with TRBJ2-3; 8 bases are shared with TRBD2. V shed 3 bases, J shed 5 bases, and the junction held 7 bases outside the gene matches. CDR3 length equals 15 residues. Germline-derived CDR1 and CDR2 are SGHTA and FQGNSA. CDR3 bases: TGTGCCAGCAGCTTTACCGGGGGGGCCGGAGATACGCAGTATTTT. Translation: CASSFTGGAGDTQYF.

The chain joins TRBV20-1 to TRBJ2-5, with 11 bases matching TRBD2. Per germline, CDR1 DFQATT and CDR2 SNEGSKA (reference sequence). The CDR3 consists of 13 residues. Trimming removed 1 base from V and 5 bases from J; junction bases left unmatched: 0. DNA for the CDR3: TGCAGTGCTAGAGCTAGCGGGGGGGAGACCCAGTACTTC. This codes for CSARASGGETQYF.

This clonotype was counted ten times or more. The CDR3 sequence is CATRTGTQDTQYF. The CDR3 DNA sequence: TGTGCCACCAGGACAGGGACTCAAGATACGCAGTATTTT. The rearrangement links TRBV19 to TRBJ2-3; 8 bases line up with TRBD1. Germline V gene data show CDR1 as LNHDA and CDR2 as SQIVND (reference sequence). The junction had 8 bases not matched to a gene; V was cut back by 10 bases and J by 5 bases. This CDR3 region has 13 residues.

This clonotype was recorded at least ten times. V gene TRBV3-1 combines with J gene TRBJ1-1; D might be TRBD1 (5 bases). The CDR3 is 13 residues long. CDR1 and CDR2 from the germline V gene are LGHDT and YNNKEL (reference sequence). V was pared by 4 bases and J by 6 bases, with 12 bases between. Here the CDR3 reads CASSPSGLSEAFF. CDR3 bases: TGTGCCAGCAGCCCCTCAGGGTTGTCTGAAGCTTTCTTT.

This clonotype was observed at least ten times. The chain employs TRBV13 and TRBJ1-5; TRBD1 aligns across 7 bases. The germline gives CDR1 PRHDT, CDR2 FYEKMQ (reference sequence). V was clipped by 0 bases and J by 4 bases; unmatched bases: 0. CDR3 size: 14 residues. CDR3 loop: CASSLGTGNQPQHF. The CDR3 DNA sequence: TGTGCCAGCAGCTTAGGGACAGGGAATCAGCCCCAGCATTTT.

The rearrangement links TRBV12-3 or TRBV12-4 to TRBJ2-2, with a tentative D call TRBD2 (6 bases). With 5 bases removed from V and 4 bases from J, the gap between germline ends came to 11 bases. The CDR3 is made up of 14 amino acids. In DNA form, the CDR3 reads TGTGCCAGCAGTCTTTTGGGGGGCACCGGGGAGCTGTTTTTT. Protein: CASSLLGGTGELFF.